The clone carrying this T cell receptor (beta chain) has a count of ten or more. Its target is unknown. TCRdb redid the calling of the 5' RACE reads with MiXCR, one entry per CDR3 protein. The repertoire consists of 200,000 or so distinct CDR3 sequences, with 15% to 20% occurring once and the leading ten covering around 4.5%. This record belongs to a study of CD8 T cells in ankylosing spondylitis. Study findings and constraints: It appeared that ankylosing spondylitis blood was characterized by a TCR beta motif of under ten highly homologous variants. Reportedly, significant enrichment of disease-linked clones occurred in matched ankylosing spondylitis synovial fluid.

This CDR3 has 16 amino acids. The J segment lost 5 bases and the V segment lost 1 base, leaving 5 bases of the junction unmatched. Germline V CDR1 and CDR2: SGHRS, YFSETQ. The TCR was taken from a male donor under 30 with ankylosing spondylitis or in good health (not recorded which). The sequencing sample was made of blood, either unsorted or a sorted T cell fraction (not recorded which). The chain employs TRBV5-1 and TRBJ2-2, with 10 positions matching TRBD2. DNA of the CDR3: TGCGCCAGCAGCTTGAGATCTAGCGGGAGTACCGGGGAGCTGTTTTTT. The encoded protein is CASSLRSSGSTGELFF.